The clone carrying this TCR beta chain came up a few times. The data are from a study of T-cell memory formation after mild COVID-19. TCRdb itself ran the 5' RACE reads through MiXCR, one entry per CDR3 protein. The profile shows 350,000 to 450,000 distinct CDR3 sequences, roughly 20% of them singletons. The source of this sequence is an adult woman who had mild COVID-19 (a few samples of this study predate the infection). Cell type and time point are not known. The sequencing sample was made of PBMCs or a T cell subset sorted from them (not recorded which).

CDR3 region: CASSLASGTGDGYTF. CDR3 sequence (DNA): TGTGCCAGCAGCTTAGCAAGCGGGACAGGGGACGGCTACACCTTC. The V call is TRBV7-9, the J call TRBJ1-2; 10 positions match TRBD1. Germline CDR1 SEHNR, CDR2 FQNEAQ (reference sequence). V was pared by 0 bases and J by 8 bases, with 6 bases of the junction left unmatched. This CDR3 comprises 15 residues.